This T cell receptor beta chain was profiled in a study of blood T cells in healthy people across ages. Then a second PCR, running roughly 7 to 11 cycles, was carried out with a sample-barcoded 5' primer and a J-beta primer mix. Each sample provided no less than 2.5 million CDR3-containing paired-end reads. MiXCR was run by TCRdb on the 5' RACE reads, yielding one entry per CDR3 protein. This sample carries over 750,000 distinct CDR3 sequences, around 25% of them seen once, and the ten largest clones take 9.4%. This clonotype was recorded only once. This sample also belongs to another study, concerning T cells of mothers and their children. Per that study: Donation came from a few healthy Caucasian mothers together with their six children. With unrelated pairs as the comparison, related mother-child pairs had a slightly higher overlap that was not significant. Evidence of persistent microchimeric T cell clones was absent.

Sequencing was performed on blood. The clonotype comes from a boy aged 5-17 years in good health.

CDR3 sequence reads: CASRAGIPYEQYF. CDR3 nucleotide sequence: TGTGCCAGCAGGGCCGGGATCCCATACGAGCAGTACTTC. This rearrangement joins TRBV6-2 or TRBV6-3 to TRBJ2-7; tentative D call: TRBD2 (5 bases). This CDR3 is 13 amino acids long. Per germline, CDR1 MNHEY and CDR2 SVGEGT. Trimming took off 6 bases at V and 4 bases at J, with 13 bases between the two ends.